This T cell receptor (beta chain) originates from a study of T cells after yellow fever vaccination. Findings and limits, study-wide: Contaminating bulk clonotypes could be abundant in FACS-sorted repertoires. Clonotypes found in both CD4 and CD8 compartments made up a small share. Booster sampling recovered most clones from primary vaccination (96% CD4, just over 85% CD8). On re-exposure, the response was weaker but peaked faster, at day 5 versus 15.

TCRdb independently ran MiXCR on the 5' RACE reads; one entry per CDR3 protein. The repertoire holds hundreds of thousands of distinct CDR3 sequences, roughly an eighth seen once, with approximately 15% in the top ten. This clonotype came up a few times. What it binds is unknown. Material: PBMCs, obtained on the day of the yellow fever booster vaccination. This clonotype was obtained from a man aged 25-40 years who received the YFV17D yellow fever vaccine.

CDR3 sequence reads: CASSFNGQSQETQYF. CDR3 DNA sequence: TGTGCCAGCAGCTTCAATGGACAGAGCCAAGAGACCCAGTACTTC. This sequence joins TRBV7-2 and TRBJ2-5; D perhaps matches TRBD1 (6 bases). CDR1 SGHTA and CDR2 FQGNSA come from the germline V gene. This CDR3 spans 15 amino acids. The V end was cut by 3 bases, the J end by 1 base, with 12 bases between.